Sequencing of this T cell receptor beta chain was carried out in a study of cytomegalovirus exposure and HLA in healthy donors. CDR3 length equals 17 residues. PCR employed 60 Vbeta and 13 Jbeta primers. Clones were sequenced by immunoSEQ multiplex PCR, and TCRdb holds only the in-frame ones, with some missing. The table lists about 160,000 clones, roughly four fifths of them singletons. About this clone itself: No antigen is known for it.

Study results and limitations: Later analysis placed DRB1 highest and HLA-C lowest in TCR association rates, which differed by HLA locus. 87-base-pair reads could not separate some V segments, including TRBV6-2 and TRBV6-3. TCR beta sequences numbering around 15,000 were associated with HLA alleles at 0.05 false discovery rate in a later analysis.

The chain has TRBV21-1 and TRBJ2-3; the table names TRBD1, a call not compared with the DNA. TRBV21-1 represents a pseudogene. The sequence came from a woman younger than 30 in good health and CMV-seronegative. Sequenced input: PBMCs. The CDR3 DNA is TGTGCCAGCAGCAATCGTGGGCCAGGTAGGGGCGCAGATACGCAGTATTTT. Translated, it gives CASSNRGPGRGADTQYF.